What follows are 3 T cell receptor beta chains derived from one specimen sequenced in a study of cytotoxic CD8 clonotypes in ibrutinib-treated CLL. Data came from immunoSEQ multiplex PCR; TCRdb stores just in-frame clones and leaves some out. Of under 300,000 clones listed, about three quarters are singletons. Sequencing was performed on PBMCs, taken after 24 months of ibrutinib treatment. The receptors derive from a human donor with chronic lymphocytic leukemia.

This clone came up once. The CDR3 DNA reads as TGCGCCAGCAGCCAACAGGGGCCCGGAGATACGCAGTATTTT. It yields the protein CASSQQGPGDTQYF. The chain recombines TRBV4-3 with TRBJ2-3; D possibly corresponds to TRBD1 (6 bases). Trimming removed 2 bases at V and 5 bases at J, with 11 bases between. Germline V CDR1 and CDR2: LGHNA, YSLEER. There are 14 residues in the CDR3.

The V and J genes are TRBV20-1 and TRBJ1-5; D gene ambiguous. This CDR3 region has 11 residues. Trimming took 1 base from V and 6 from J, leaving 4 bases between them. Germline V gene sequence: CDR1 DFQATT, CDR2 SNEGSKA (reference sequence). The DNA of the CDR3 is TGCAGTGCTAGAGCCCTTCAGCCCCAGCATTTT. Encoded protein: CSARALQPQHF.

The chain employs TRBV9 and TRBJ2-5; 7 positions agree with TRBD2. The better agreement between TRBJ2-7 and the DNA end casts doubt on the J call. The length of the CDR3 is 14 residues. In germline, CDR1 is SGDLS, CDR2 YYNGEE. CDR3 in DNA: TGTGCCAGCAGCGTCCGGGACTATCCCTACGAGCAGTACTTC. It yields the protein CASSVRDYPYEQYF.